This T cell receptor beta chain was sequenced in a study of response to subunit inactivated influenza vaccine (dated by TCRdb to the late 2010s). With regard to the full study: The study used deep quantitative T cell receptor repertoire profiling to track responses to a trivalent subunit inactivated influenza vaccine. Overall results and qualifications from the work: According to the authors, only a limited number of new T cells may be recruited by each seasonal influenza vaccination.

Receptor libraries were prepared by RT-PCR. The sample was run on an Illumina HiSeq 2500. The public reads were reanalyzed by TCRdb: fastp trimming at Q25, MiXCR alignment, in-frame beta chains only. When rows share a CDR3 protein, they turn into one entry using the most common DNA and genes. This sample lists approximately 230,000 distinct CDR3 sequences; about 12% were detected once. The top ten clones comprise less than 8.5% of the sample. On this clonotype: Its binding antigen is unknown. No much larger clonotype is one base removed from it; base qualities were not supplied.

The CDR3 holds 13 amino acids from the cysteine to the phenylalanine. Only CDR3 DNA remains: 39 bases, in frame from the first base. The germline V gene specifies SGHVS as CDR1 and FQNEAQ as CDR2. Between the V and J ends, shortened by 5 bases and 8 bases respectively, the junction contains 13 bases. The sequence was collected from a man aged 45-65 years who received an inactivated influenza vaccine. Donor details come from another sample of the same person, matched by shared clones. The sample consisted of non-naive T cells sorted from PBMCs, taken about 14 days before vaccination. The sample's cell subset or site label is to be understood as: memory T cell fraction. The sequence joins TRBV7-8 to TRBJ2-1; no D gene can be assigned with confidence. The nucleotide sequence reads TGTGCCAGCAGCGCAGGAGAAGTACATGAGCAGTTCTTC. This translates into CASSAGEVHEQFF.